These 8 T cell receptor beta chains were sequenced from one sample in a study of blood T cell repertoires in COVID-19. The repertoire was sequenced with immunoSEQ multiplex PCR; TCRdb's copy has only in-frame clones and lacks some. The sample lists roughly 100,000 clones, roughly 90% occurring once. The source material was peripheral blood. The receptors were sampled from an older woman with acute or convalescent COVID-19.

This clone was detected only a few times. CDR3 sequence (DNA): TGCGCCAGCAGCTTTTCAGGGGGCTCTTCGAACACTGAAGCTTTCTTT. Protein product: CASSFSGGSSNTEAFF. This chain connects TRBV5-1 to TRBJ1-1, with TRBD1 identical over 8 bases. Germline V gene sequence: CDR1 SGHRS, CDR2 YFSETQ. With V trimmed by 2 bases and J by 1 base, 7 bases remained unmatched. The CDR3 is made up of 16 amino acids.

The chain links TRBV6-1 to TRBJ2-5; 9 bases match TRBD2. This CDR3 region has 17 residues. Losses at the gene ends were 2 bases for V and 5 bases for J; bases not matched to a gene: 12. Per germline, CDR1 MNHNS and CDR2 SASEGT. This chain's CDR3 is CASSELFPGLALETQYF. The CDR3, as DNA: TGTGCCAGCAGTGAACTTTTCCCGGGACTAGCTCTCGAGACCCAGTACTTC.

This clone is a singleton in its sample. The V gene is TRBV19, the J gene TRBJ1-3; D is unresolved. The CDR3 runs 14 residues. V was clipped by 7 bases and J by 0 bases, with 10 bases between them. Germline assignment: CDR1 LNHDA and CDR2 SQIVND (reference sequence). CDR3 nucleotide sequence: TGTGCCAGTAAGCCCGGGATCTCTGGAAACACCATATATTTT. As protein: CASKPGISGNTIYF.

The chain uses TRBV23-1 and TRBJ1-4, with 7 nucleotides matching TRBD1. TRBV23-1 is annotated as an ORF whose role is uncertain. The CDR3 totals 14 residues. Trimming removed 6 bases from V and 1 base from J; junction bases left unmatched: 2. CDR3 sequence: CASSRQGTNEKLFF. The CDR3 region has the DNA TGCGCCAGCAGCAGACAGGGAACTAATGAAAAACTGTTTTTT.

This clone showed up just once. The J gene is TRBJ1-1, the V gene TRBV28, with 9 nucleotides matching TRBD1. Germline loops: CDR1 MDHEN, CDR2 SYDVKM. The CDR3 totals 14 residues. Trimming at V came to 6 bases and at J to 4 bases, leaving 6 bases not matched to a gene. Here the CDR3 DNA reads TGTGCCAGCAGCCTGGCGACAGGGGGCACTGAAGCTTTCTTT. Its protein is CASSLATGGTEAFF.

V is TRBV7-2 and J is TRBJ2-5; D not certain. This CDR3 spans 14 amino acids. Per the germline V gene, CDR1 is SGHTA and CDR2 is FQGNSA. Trimming stripped 1 base from V and 2 bases from J, with 8 bases between. In DNA form, the CDR3 reads TGTGCCAGCAGCTTAGTGCACAGTCAAGAGACCCAGTACTTC. It specifies CASSLVHSQETQYF.

In this sample, this clone turned up once. The V call is TRBV12-3 or TRBV12-4, the J call TRBJ1-6, with 9 nucleotides matching TRBD1. This CDR3 contains 13 residues. The V and J ends lost 8 bases and 9 bases, in that order; junction bases with no gene match: 5. The CDR3 reads CASQRDRVSPLHF. The CDR3 DNA follows: TGTGCCAGCCAAAGGGACAGGGTTTCACCCCTCCACTTT.

The CDR3 nucleotides read TGCGCCAGCAGCTTGAGAGCAGGGGGTGAATACGAGCAGTACTTC. Translation: CASSLRAGGEYEQYF. V is TRBV5-1 and J is TRBJ2-7; 7 bases align to TRBD1. V shed 1 base, J shed 4 bases, and the junction held 8 bases outside the gene matches. Germline V gene data show CDR1 as SGHRS and CDR2 as YFSETQ. This CDR3 is built from 15 residues.